A selection of T cell receptor beta chains follows, all from one sample in a study of CDR3 diversity in severe acne. TCRdb redid the calling of the PCR reads with MiXCR, one entry per CDR3 protein. The sample contains about 84,000 distinct CDR3 sequences, 51% of which appear only once. Sequenced sample: blood. These receptors all come from a male donor in good health, without acne. Each CDR3 is given with its conserved first and last residue. The D gene is left open where the match is weak. Clone size is given for some rows only: seen once, a few or many times, or a class if the clone is expanded.

j_gene | d_gene | v_gene | abundance | CDR3aa | CDR3nt
TRBJ2-3 | TRBD2 | TRBV29-1 | - | CSVEGTQVGTSGRSTQYF | TGCAGCGTTGAAGGGACCCAAGTCGGGACTAGCGGGAGGTCGACGCAGTATTTT
TRBJ1-5 | TRBD1 | TRBV9 | few | CASGQGDQPQHF | TGTGCCAGCGGACAGGGAGATCAGCCCCAGCATTTT
TRBJ2-2 | TRBD2 | TRBV6-5 | - | CASSLSGRNTGELFF | TGTGCCAGCAGTCTTAGCGGGAGGAACACCGGGGAGCTGTTTTTT
TRBJ1-1 | - | TRBV19 | - | CASSFRGNTEAFF | TGTGCCAGTAGTTTCAGAGGGAACACTGAAGCTTTCTTT
TRBJ1-5 | - | TRBV29-1 | few | CSAQWGRDQPQHF | TGCAGCGCCCAATGGGGGCGGGATCAGCCCCAGCATTTT
TRBJ1-2 | - | TRBV5-1 | - | CASSLITGDYGYTF | TGCGCCAGCAGCTTGATCACAGGCGACTATGGCTACACCTTC
TRBJ1-3 | - | TRBV19 | - | CASNRVRGNTIYF | TGTGCCAGTAACCGGGTCAGAGGAAACACCATATATTTT
TRBJ2-1 | - | TRBV5-4 | - | CASSLVGAGEQFF | TGTGCCAGCAGCTTGGTGGGGGCGGGTGAGCAGTTCTTC
TRBJ2-7 | - | TRBV9 | - | CASSSRTSRDEQYF | TGTGCCAGCAGCTCGCGGACCAGCAGGGACGAGCAGTACTTC
TRBJ2-5 | TRBD2 | TRBV2 | - | CASREGLAGGPSRETQYF | TGTGCCAGCAGGGAAGGACTAGCGGGAGGGCCCTCGAGAGAGACCCAGTACTTC
TRBJ2-5 | - | TRBV3-1 | few | CASSQETPWETQHF | TGTGCCAGCAGCCAAGAGACTCCCTGGGAGACCCAGCACTTT
TRBJ2-5 | - | TRBV7-2 | - | CASSGGPLVGETQYF | TGTGCCAGCAGTGGTGGTCCGTTAGTAGGGGAGACCCAGTACTTC
TRBJ2-5 | TRBD1 | TRBV2 | - | CASMTGGGETQYF | TGTGCCAGCATGACAGGGGGTGGGGAGACCCAGTACTTC
TRBJ1-2 | - | TRBV2 | few | CASRRTANYGYTF | TGTGCCAGCAGGAGGACGGCTAACTATGGCTACACCTTC
TRBJ1-1 | - | TRBV6-5 | - | CASRLLRRFMNTEAFF | TGTGCCAGCAGACTCTTACGTAGGTTCATGAACACTGAAGCTTTCTTT
TRBJ2-2 | TRBD2 | TRBV9 | few | CASSVSSGTTGELFF | TGTGCCAGCAGCGTATCTAGCGGGACCACCGGGGAGCTGTTTTTT
TRBJ2-3 | - | TRBV5-5 | - | CASSRRGTTDTQYF | TGTGCCAGCAGCAGGCGCGGGACGACAGATACGCAGTATTTT
TRBJ1-1 | - | TRBV3-1 | - | CASSQAKGTAEAFF | TGTGCCAGCAGCCAAGCGAAGGGTACAGCCGAAGCTTTCTTT
TRBJ1-1 | - | TRBV19 | - | CTSNQANTEAFF | TGTACCAGTAACCAGGCGAACACTGAAGCTTTCTTT
TRBJ2-5 | - | TRBV20-1 | - | CSARTYSNQPQYF | TGCAGTGCTAGGACGTATAGCAATCAGCCCCAGTACTTC
TRBJ2-7 | - | TRBV5-6 | many | CASSSGTEYYEQYF | TGTGCCAGCAGCTCCGGGACGGAATACTACGAGCAGTACTTC
TRBJ1-4 | - | TRBV18 | few | CASSPTREKLFF | TGTGCCAGCTCACCGACAAGGGAAAAACTGTTTTTT
TRBJ2-5 | TRBD2 | TRBV7-6 | - | CASSHAGGRETQYF | TGTGCCAGCAGCCACGCGGGGGGTCGGGAGACCCAGTACTTC
TRBJ2-2 | - | TRBV9 | few | CASGQLLNTGELFF | TGTGCCAGCGGACAGCTCCTAAACACCGGGGAGCTGTTTTTT
TRBJ2-3 | TRBD2 | TRBV4-1 | - | CASSQSVGLAEGRDTQYF | TGCGCCAGCAGCCAAAGTGTGGGACTAGCGGAGGGGCGTGATACGCAGTATTTT
TRBJ2-7 | TRBD2 | TRBV7-3 | - | CASSSTSGYEQYF | TGTGCCAGCAGCTCGACTAGCGGTTACGAGCAGTACTTC
TRBJ2-7 | - | TRBV2 | few | CASRPTGRSEQYF | TGTGCCAGCAGGCCTACAGGGCGAAGCGAGCAGTACTTC
TRBJ1-5 | TRBD1 | TRBV13 | many | CASSLGQGPNQPQHF | TGTGCCAGCAGCTTAGGACAGGGGCCTAATCAGCCCCAGCATTTT
TRBJ2-7 | - | TRBV7-6 | many | CASSLNGKVSYEQYF | TGTGCCAGCAGCTTAAACGGGAAAGTCTCCTACGAGCAGTACTTC
TRBJ2-1 | TRBD2 | TRBV20-1 | many | CSAHGRLAGGPADEQFF | TGCAGTGCCCATGGTCGACTAGCGGGAGGGCCGGCGGATGAGCAGTTCTTC
TRBJ1-4 | - | TRBV7-6 | - | CASSPYNGGNEKLFF | TGTGCCAGCAGCCCCTACAACGGTGGGAATGAAAAACTGTTTTTT
TRBJ2-5 | TRBD2 | TRBV18 | few | CASSPSGRAETQYF | TGTGCCAGCTCACCCTCGGGGAGGGCAGAGACCCAGTACTTC
TRBJ2-3 | - | TRBV11-2 | many | CASSLGQPSTDTQYF | TGTGCCAGCAGCTTAGGACAGCCTAGCACAGATACGCAGTATTTT
TRBJ2-7 | - | TRBV24-1 | - | CATRDGGSYEQYF | TGTGCCACCAGGGACGGAGGCTCCTACGAGCAGTACTTC
TRBJ1-1 | - | TRBV30 | many | CAWTTGVVTEAFF | TGTGCCTGGACGACAGGAGTTGTCACTGAAGCTTTCTTT
TRBJ2-7 | TRBD1 | TRBV7-6 | - | CASSYGTGGPSYEQYF | TGTGCCAGCAGCTATGGGACAGGGGGACCCTCCTACGAGCAGTACTTC
TRBJ2-7 | - | TRBV30 | many | CAWSSSRTFRTYEQYF | TGTGCCTGGAGTTCGTCCCGGACTTTCAGGACCTACGAGCAGTACTTC
TRBJ2-1 | TRBD2 | TRBV7-9 | many | CASSLEGLGDLSWFNEQFF | TGTGCCAGCAGCTTGGAGGGACTAGGAGACCTTTCTTGGTTCAATGAGCAGTTCTTC
TRBJ1-3 | - | TRBV25-1 | few | CAWSVTWRSGNTIYF | TGTGCCTGGAGTGTTACATGGCGCTCTGGAAACACCATATATTTT
TRBJ1-5 | TRBD1 | TRBV25-1 | - | CASSQQTGGNQPQHF | TGTGCCAGCAGCCAACAGACAGGGGGCAATCAGCCCCAGCATTTT
TRBJ2-5 | - | TRBV20-1 | - | CSARAQLQGGRETQYF | TGCAGTGCTAGAGCACAATTACAGGGAGGGCGAGAGACCCAGTACTTC
TRBJ1-2 | - | TRBV5-1 | - | CASSFGSTGGYTF | TGCGCCAGCAGCTTCGGGAGCACAGGGGGCTACACCTTC
TRBJ2-1 | TRBD2 | TRBV20-1 | many | CSARGGTSLDDEQFF | TGCAGTGCTAGAGGTGGGACTAGCTTGGACGATGAGCAGTTCTTC
TRBJ1-3 | - | TRBV5-6 | many | CASSLYTGSGNTIYF | TGTGCCAGCAGCTTGTACACCGGCTCTGGAAACACCATATATTTT
TRBJ1-6 | TRBD1 | TRBV5-4 | few | CASSLTGGYDSPLHF | TGTGCCAGCAGCTTAACAGGGGGGTATGATTCACCCCTCCACTTT
TRBJ2-7 | TRBD1 | TRBV5-8 | many | CASSSGQGYEQYF | TGTGCCAGCAGCTCGGGACAGGGCTACGAGCAGTACTTC